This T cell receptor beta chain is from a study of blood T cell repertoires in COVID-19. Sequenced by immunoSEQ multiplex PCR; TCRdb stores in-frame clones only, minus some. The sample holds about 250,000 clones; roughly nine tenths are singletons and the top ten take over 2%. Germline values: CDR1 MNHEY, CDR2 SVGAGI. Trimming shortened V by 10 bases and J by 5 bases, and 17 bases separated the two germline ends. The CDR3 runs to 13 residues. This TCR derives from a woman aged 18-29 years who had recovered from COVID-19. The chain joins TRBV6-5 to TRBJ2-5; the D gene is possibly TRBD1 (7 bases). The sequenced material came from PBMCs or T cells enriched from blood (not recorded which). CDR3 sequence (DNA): TGTGCCACCAAGGCGGCAGGGGGGGAGACCCAGTACTTC. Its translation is CATKAAGGETQYF.